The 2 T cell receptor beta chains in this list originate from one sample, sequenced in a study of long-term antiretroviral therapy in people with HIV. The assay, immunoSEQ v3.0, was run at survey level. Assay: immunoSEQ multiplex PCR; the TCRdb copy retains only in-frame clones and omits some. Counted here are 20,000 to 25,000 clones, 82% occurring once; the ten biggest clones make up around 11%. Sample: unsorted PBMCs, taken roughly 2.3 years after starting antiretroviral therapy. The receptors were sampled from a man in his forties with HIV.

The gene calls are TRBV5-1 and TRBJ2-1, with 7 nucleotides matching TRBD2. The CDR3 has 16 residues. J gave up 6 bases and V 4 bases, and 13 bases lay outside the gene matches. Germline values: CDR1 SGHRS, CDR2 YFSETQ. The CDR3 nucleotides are TGCGCCAGCAGCAAAACTCCTACTAGCGCGGGCAATGAGCAGTTCTTC. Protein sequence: CASSKTPTSAGNEQFF.

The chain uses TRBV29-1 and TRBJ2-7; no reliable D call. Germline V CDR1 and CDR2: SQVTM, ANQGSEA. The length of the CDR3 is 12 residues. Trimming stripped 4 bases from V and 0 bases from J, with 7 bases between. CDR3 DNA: TGCAGCGTTGTTCTGGGCTCCTACGAGCAGTACTTC. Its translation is CSVVLGSYEQYF.